The 30 T cell receptor beta chains reported below all come from one sample, sequenced in a study of cytomegalovirus exposure and HLA in healthy donors. The data were produced by immunoSEQ multiplex PCR, yet TCRdb's version contains in-frame clones alone and is incomplete. The table records 200,000 to 250,000 clones, almost 90% of them present only once. The sample consisted of PBMCs. The receptor source for this set is a woman aged 18-35 years in good health and CMV-seronegative.

This rearrangement joins TRBV2 to TRBJ2-7; possible D gene TRBD1, 6 bases. Trimming cost V 11 bases and J 3 bases, with 20 bases left between them. Germline V gene sequence: CDR1 SNHLY, CDR2 FYNNEI. The CDR3 has 14 amino acids. As DNA, the CDR3 is TGTGCCGTTATACAGGGTTTGAAAAACTACGAGCAGTACTTC. Its protein product is CAVIQGLKNYEQYF.

The chain is built from TRBV6-1 and TRBJ2-7; perhaps TRBD1 as D (6 bases). Trimming shortened V by 7 bases and J by 3 bases, and 16 bases separated the two germline ends. The CDR3 extends over 14 amino acids. Germline loops: CDR1 MNHNS, CDR2 SASEGT. CDR3 nucleotide sequence: TGTGCCAGCAACTACAGGGTGAAGGACTACGAGCAGTACTTC. Its translation: CASNYRVKDYEQYF.

V gene TRBV7-9 combines with J gene TRBJ2-5, with TRBD2 matching over 10 bases. CDR1 and CDR2 (germline): SEHNR, FQNEAQ (reference sequence). The CDR3 loop spans 15 amino acids. Trimming at V came to 5 bases and at J to 5 bases, leaving 8 bases not matched to a gene. The CDR3 nucleotides are TGTGCCAGCAGCCACACTAGCGGGATTTTGGAGACCCAGTACTTC. The encoded protein is CASSHTSGILETQYF.

In its sample, this clone was seen a few times. The J gene is TRBJ1-5, the V gene TRBV27; 8 positions match TRBD1. CDR3 length: 14 residues. Germline lookup yields CDR1 MNHEY and CDR2 SMNVEV (reference sequence). The V and J ends lost 5 bases and 7 bases, in that order; junction bases with no gene match: 7. The CDR3 nucleotides read TGTGCCAGCAGTCCAGGACAGGGAGGACAGCCCCAGCATTTT. Its protein is CASSPGQGGQPQHF.

The V gene is TRBV5-1, the J gene TRBJ2-7; TRBD1 aligns across 8 bases. The CDR3 spans 15 residues. CDR1 is SGHRS, CDR2 YFSETQ, per germline. V dropped 3 bases and J dropped 3; count of bases not matched to a gene: 8. The CDR3, as DNA: TGCGCCAGCAGCTATTCAGGGGGCGCATTCTACGAGCAGTACTTC. Protein: CASSYSGGAFYEQYF.

The rearrangement joins TRBV6-6 to TRBJ2-7; tentative D call: TRBD1 (6 bases). The CDR3 has 15 residues. V lost 4 bases and J lost 6, with 19 bases in between. Germline V gene sequence: CDR1 MNHNY, CDR2 SVGAGI (reference sequence). The CDR3 spells CASSSRGGTSGEQYF. The CDR3 DNA sequence: TGTGCCAGCAGTTCCCGCGGTGGGACATCGGGCGAGCAGTACTTC.

The rearrangement links TRBV6-6 to TRBJ2-2; 9 bases map to TRBD2. Per the germline V gene, CDR1 is MNHNY and CDR2 is SVGAGI (reference sequence). The V segment lost 8 bases and the J segment 2 bases; nucleotides outside the gene matches: 6. The CDR3 covers 15 residues. CDR3 residues: CASGRLAANTGELFF. CDR3 coding DNA: TGTGCCAGCGGCCGACTAGCGGCCAACACCGGGGAGCTGTTTTTT.

The chain carries TRBV5-6 and TRBJ1-5; no clear D. Germline lookup yields CDR1 SGHDT and CDR2 YYEEEE. The CDR3 totals 13 residues. V was clipped by 0 bases and J by 6 bases, with 7 bases between them. DNA of the CDR3: TGTGCCAGCAGCTTGGTAAGCGGTCAGCCCCAGCATTTT. Its protein is CASSLVSGQPQHF.

The chain uses TRBV6-6 and TRBJ2-7, with TRBD1 identical over 8 bases. The CDR3 is 15 residues long. Per the germline V gene, CDR1 is MNHNY and CDR2 is SVGAGI (reference sequence). Unmatched junction bases numbered 12, after V lost 6 bases and J lost 5 bases. CDR3 DNA: TGTGCCAGCAGCTTCCAAACAGGGGGGTACGACGAGCAGTACTTC. The encoded protein is CASSFQTGGYDEQYF.

This clone was recorded only once. V gene TRBV5-4 combines with J gene TRBJ2-7; D not resolved. Trimming shortened V by 3 bases and J by 1 base, and 8 bases separated the two germline ends. Germline V gene sequence: CDR1 SGHNT, CDR2 YYREEE (reference sequence). The CDR3 runs to 13 residues. The CDR3, as DNA: TGTGCCAGCAGCTCGACACCGTCCTACGAGCAGTACTTC. Its translation: CASSSTPSYEQYF.

The chain couples TRBV6-9 to TRBJ2-1; possibly TRBD2 for D (6 bases). Trimming took 5 bases from V and 0 from J, leaving 14 bases between them. This CDR3 is built from 16 residues. CDR1 MNHGY and CDR2 SVAAGI come from the germline V gene. For the CDR3, the DNA is TGTGCCAGCAGTCCCCCCGCGGGGAGCTCCTACAATGAGCAGTTCTTC. It yields the protein CASSPPAGSSYNEQFF.

The rearrangement joins TRBV7-2 to TRBJ2-1; 8 bases agree with TRBD1. Trimming at V came to 3 bases and at J to 8 bases, leaving 3 bases not matched to a gene. This CDR3 is built from 13 residues. Germline lookup yields CDR1 SGHTA and CDR2 FQGNSA. CDR3 in amino acids: CASSLGQAHEQFF. For the CDR3, the DNA is TGTGCCAGCAGCTTGGGACAGGCCCATGAGCAGTTCTTC.

The rearrangement joins TRBV5-1 to TRBJ1-1; the D is unclear. There are 16 residues in the CDR3. The V end was cut by 0 bases, the J end by 0 bases, with 12 bases between. Germline loops: CDR1 SGHRS, CDR2 YFSETQ. CDR3 DNA: TGCGCCAGCAGCTTGGACTCCGGGGTACTGAACACTGAAGCTTTCTTT. Protein: CASSLDSGVLNTEAFF.

The count of this clone is one. The genes are TRBV28 and TRBJ2-3; a possible D gene is TRBD1 (5 bases). Trimming left V 0 bases short and J 6 bases short, with 19 bases between. The CDR3 totals 17 residues. Germline values: CDR1 MDHEN, CDR2 SYDVKM. CDR3 DNA sequence: TGTGCCAGCAGTTTATGGGCAGGGAATAGTGCAGACGATACGCAGTATTTT. Amino acid sequence: CASSLWAGNSADDTQYF.

This chain links TRBV28 with TRBJ1-1, with a possible D match to TRBD1 (6 bases). Looked up from germline, CDR1 is MDHEN and CDR2 is SYDVKM. Between the trimmed V and J ends, which lost 3 bases and 7 bases, there was a span of 9 bases. The CDR3 has 12 residues. In DNA, the CDR3 is TGTGCCAGCAGTTTCGGACAGTTTGAAGCTTTCTTT. This encodes CASSFGQFEAFF. The entire variable domain, with the rest obtained from reference TRBV28 and TRBJ1-1, is as follows: DVKVTQSSRYLVKRTGEKVFLECVQDMDHENMFWYRQDPGLGLRLIYFSYDVKMKEKGDIPEGYSVSREKKERFSLILESASTNQTSMYLCASSFGQFEAFFGQGTRLTVV.

This clone occurred a few times. The CDR3 sequence is CATSRDPNMAYTF. In DNA, the CDR3 is TGTGCCACCAGCAGAGATCCCAACATGGCCTACACCTTC. The V call is TRBV15, the J call TRBJ1-2; no clear D. This CDR3 is built from 13 residues. Germline CDR1 LNHNV, CDR2 YYDKDF (reference sequence). The germline V and J ends were trimmed by 0 bases and 10 bases, with 12 bases remaining between them. The variable domain in full, completed from reference TRBV15 and TRBJ1-2, reads DAMVIQNPRYQVTQFGKPVTLSCSQTLNHNVMYWYQQKSSQAPKLLFHYYDKDFNNEADTPDNFQSRRPNTSFCFLDIRSPGLGDTAMYLCATSRDPNMAYTFGSGTRLTVV.

This chain links TRBV5-4 with TRBJ1-5, with 11 positions matching TRBD1. Germline values: CDR1 SGHNT, CDR2 YYREEE (reference sequence). V trimming: 4 bases; J trimming: 6 bases; junction bases outside the gene matches: 6. CDR3 length equals 15 residues. The CDR3 region is CASSLDRGPVQPQHF. CDR3 sequence (DNA): TGTGCCAGCAGCCTGGACAGGGGGCCGGTTCAGCCCCAGCATTTT.

The chain uses TRBV5-1 and TRBJ2-3; 9 bases are shared with TRBD1. The CDR3 has 15 residues. Germline V lookup: CDR1 SGHRS, CDR2 YFSETQ. Unmatched junction bases numbered 4, after V lost 2 bases and J lost 3 bases. This CDR3 reads CASSFQGQGTDTQYF. Written as DNA, the CDR3 is TGCGCCAGCAGCTTTCAGGGACAGGGAACAGATACGCAGTATTTT.

This clone was counted a single time. The rearrangement links TRBV15 to TRBJ2-1; a weak D match, TRBD2 (5 bases). This CDR3 contains 14 residues. CDR1 LNHNV and CDR2 YYDKDF come from the germline V gene (reference sequence). The ends were cut back, 3 bases at V and 10 bases at J, with 16 bases in the middle. The CDR3 here is CATSRDLVISEQFF. The DNA of the CDR3 is TGTGCCACCAGCAGGGACTTAGTGATCAGCGAGCAGTTCTTC.

The V gene is TRBV6-1, the J gene TRBJ2-7; TRBD2 aligns across 11 bases. With 6 bases clipped from V and 6 bases from J, the junction kept 7 bases outside the gene matches. This CDR3 is built from 14 residues. Germline V gene data show CDR1 as MNHNS and CDR2 as SASEGT. CDR3 sequence: CASRATSGSFEQYF. CDR3 nucleotides: TGTGCCAGCAGAGCAACTAGCGGGAGTTTCGAGCAGTACTTC.

This sequence joins TRBV5-1 and TRBJ1-3; the D gene is possibly TRBD1 (6 bases). V shed 3 bases and J shed 0 bases, with 19 bases lying between them. The CDR3 loop spans 18 amino acids. The V gene's germline CDR1 is SGHRS and CDR2 YFSETQ. CDR3 sequence (DNA): TGCGCCAGCAGCTCTGACGCGATCCAGGGGCTCTCTGGAAACACCATATATTTT. It yields the protein CASSSDAIQGLSGNTIYF.

The rearrangement links TRBV5-1 to TRBJ1-1; no definite D call. The V end was cut by 0 bases, the J end by 2 bases, with 17 bases between. CDR1 and CDR2 from the germline V gene are SGHRS and YFSETQ. The CDR3 has 17 amino acids. CDR3 in amino acids: CASSLALPGTVNTEAFF. The CDR3 bases are TGCGCCAGCAGCTTGGCGTTGCCAGGCACGGTAAACACTGAAGCTTTCTTT.

This chain's CDR3 is CASSLQGLTDEAFF. The CDR3 DNA reads as TGTGCCAGCAGCTTGCAGGGTTTGACCGATGAAGCTTTCTTT. The rearrangement links TRBV5-4 to TRBJ1-1, with a tentative D call TRBD1 (5 bases). Trimming took 1 base from V and 7 from J, leaving 14 bases between them. This CDR3 is built from 14 residues. Germline V gene data show CDR1 as SGHNT and CDR2 as YYREEE (reference sequence).

The chain employs TRBV27 and TRBJ1-1; D is ambiguous. V lost 2 bases and J 4 bases, leaving 17 bases between the germline ends. The CDR3 runs 16 residues. The germline gives CDR1 MNHEY, CDR2 SMNVEV (reference sequence). CDR3 sequence reads: CASSLISARLATEAFF. In DNA, the CDR3 is TGTGCCAGCAGTTTAATTTCCGCGCGGCTTGCCACTGAAGCTTTCTTT.

The table lists this clone with a count of one. The gene calls are TRBV9 and TRBJ2-7; D unresolved. The CDR3 totals 12 residues. Per germline, CDR1 SGDLS and CDR2 YYNGEE. V was shortened by 1 base and J by 7 bases, with 9 bases between the two germline ends. CDR3 sequence (DNA): TGTGCCAGCAGCGTATCCGACGGGGAGCAGTACTTC. This codes for CASSVSDGEQYF.

As to this clone: An end of the junction differs from the germline gene, which may be a read error. The chain employs TRBV7-7 and TRBJ1-1; no firm D call. The germline V gene has CDR1 SSHAT and CDR2 FNYEAQ (reference sequence). CDR3 length: 13 residues. The CDR3 coding sequence is TGTGCTAGCAGCTTATCCCCCGGGGATGAAGCTTTCTTT. It is translated as CASSLSPGDEAFF.

The CDR3 sequence is CASSEIPAPTALGGYTF. The DNA for the CDR3 is TGTGCCAGCAGTGAAATCCCTGCACCGACAGCCCTGGGTGGCTACACCTTC. The V call is TRBV6-1, the J call TRBJ1-2; possibly TRBD1 for D (5 bases). This CDR3 has 17 residues. The germline V and J ends were trimmed by 2 bases and 7 bases, with 23 bases remaining between them. CDR1 is MNHNS, CDR2 SASEGT, per germline.

This chain links TRBV27 with TRBJ2-3; 7 bases are shared with TRBD2. The germline V gene has CDR1 MNHEY and CDR2 SMNVEV (reference sequence). This CDR3 comprises 16 residues. V shed 6 bases and J 4 bases; nucleotides not matched to a gene: 13. Written as DNA, the CDR3 is TGTGCCAGCAGGGCACTAGCGAATCGTCAGGCAGATACGCAGTATTTT. This sequence encodes CASRALANRQADTQYF.

The V and J genes are TRBV19 and TRBJ1-5; the match to TRBD1 covers 7 bases. CDR3 length equals 15 residues. The trim removed 6 bases at V and 0 bases at J, leaving 5 bases unmatched. CDR1 LNHDA and CDR2 SQIVND come from the germline V gene (reference sequence). The CDR3 DNA sequence: TGTGCCAGTAGAACGACAGGGCATAGCAATCAGCCCCAGCATTTT. Amino acid sequence: CASRTTGHSNQPQHF.

This rearrangement joins TRBV4-1 to TRBJ2-1; D possibly corresponds to TRBD2 (6 bases). Trimming left V 0 bases short and J 4 bases short, with 16 bases between. CDR1 and CDR2 from the germline V gene are MGHRA and YSYEKL. The CDR3 is made up of 17 amino acids. CDR3 sequence: CASSQDLGAGGYNEQFF. The CDR3 DNA sequence: TGCGCCAGCAGCCAAGATCTCGGAGCGGGTGGATACAATGAGCAGTTCTTC.